This TCR beta chain was identified in a study of identical twins. Using its own MiXCR run on the 5' RACE reads, TCRdb lists one record per CDR3 protein. The table shows some 500,000 distinct CDR3 sequences, with 20% to 25% occurring only once. V dropped 6 bases and J dropped 7 bases, with 9 bases sitting between them. Germline V lookup: CDR1 ENHRY, CDR2 SYGVKD. The CDR3 length is 12 residues. These data were likewise used in another study, on T cells expressing NK-cell markers.

The chain joins TRBV10-3 to TRBJ2-2, with a tentative D call TRBD2 (6 bases). The specimen sequenced was CD4+ T cells sorted from blood. This TCR was recovered from a woman between 18 and 29 years old in good health. The CDR3 reads CAIREGSGELFF. The CDR3 coding sequence is TGTGCCATCAGGGAGGGGAGCGGGGAGCTGTTTTTT.